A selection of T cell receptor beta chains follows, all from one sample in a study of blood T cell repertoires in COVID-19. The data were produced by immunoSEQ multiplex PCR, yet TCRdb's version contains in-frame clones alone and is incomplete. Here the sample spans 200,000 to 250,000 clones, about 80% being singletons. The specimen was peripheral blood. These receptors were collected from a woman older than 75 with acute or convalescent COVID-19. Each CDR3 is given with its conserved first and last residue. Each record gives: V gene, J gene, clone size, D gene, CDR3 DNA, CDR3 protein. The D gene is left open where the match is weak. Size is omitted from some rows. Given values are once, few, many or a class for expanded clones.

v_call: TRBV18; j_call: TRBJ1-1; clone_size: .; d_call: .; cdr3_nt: TGTGCCAGCTCACCGAGGGATGGTAACACTGAAGCTTTCTTT; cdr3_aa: CASSPRDGNTEAFF
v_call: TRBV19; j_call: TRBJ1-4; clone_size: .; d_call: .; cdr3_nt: TGTGCCAGTAGTACCGACAGGAAAACTAATGAAAAACTGTTTTTT; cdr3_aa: CASSTDRKTNEKLFF
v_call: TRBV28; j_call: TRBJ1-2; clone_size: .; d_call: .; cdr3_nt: TGTGCCAGCAGTTTAAACGGCGGGAGGGCAGATTATGGCTACACCTTC; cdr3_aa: CASSLNGGRADYGYTF
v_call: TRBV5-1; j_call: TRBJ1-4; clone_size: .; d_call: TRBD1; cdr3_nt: TGCGCCAGCAGCTTGGATCCACAGGGGCGGGGTGAAAAACTGTTTTTT; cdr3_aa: CASSLDPQGRGEKLFF
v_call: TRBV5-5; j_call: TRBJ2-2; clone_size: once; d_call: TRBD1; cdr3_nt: TGTGCCAGCAGCAGACAGGGGGCGCCGGGGACCGGGGAGCTGTTTTTT; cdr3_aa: CASSRQGAPGTGELFF
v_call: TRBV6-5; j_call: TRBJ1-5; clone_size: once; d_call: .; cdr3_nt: TGTGCCAGCAGTTACGGGGTAGGGGTTGGGCCCCAGCATTTT; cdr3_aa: CASSYGVGVGPQHF
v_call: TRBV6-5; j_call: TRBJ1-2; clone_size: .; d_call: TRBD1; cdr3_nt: TGTGCCAGCAGTTCTCCAGGGGGCCGTGGCTACACCTTC; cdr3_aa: CASSSPGGRGYTF
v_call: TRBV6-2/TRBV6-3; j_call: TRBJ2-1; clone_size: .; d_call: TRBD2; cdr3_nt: TGTGCCAGCAGTTCAACAGCGGGAGCAAGAAGTGAGCAGTTCTTC; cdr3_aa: CASSSTAGARSEQFF
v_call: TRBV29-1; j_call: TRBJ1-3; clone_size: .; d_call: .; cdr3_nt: TGCAGCGTTGTATCCTCTGGAAACACCATATATTTT; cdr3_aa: CSVVSSGNTIYF
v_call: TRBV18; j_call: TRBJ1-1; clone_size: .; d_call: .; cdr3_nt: TGTGCCAGCTCACGTTCGGCAGGTAACACTGAAGCTTTCTTT; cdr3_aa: CASSRSAGNTEAFF
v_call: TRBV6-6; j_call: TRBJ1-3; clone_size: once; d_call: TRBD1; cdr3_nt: TGTGCCAGCAGTCCGCTACAGGGGCTGAGCTCTGGAAACACCATATATTTT; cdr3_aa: CASSPLQGLSSGNTIYF
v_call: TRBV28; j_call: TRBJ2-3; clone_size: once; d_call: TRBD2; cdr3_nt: TGTGCCAGCAGTTTTAGCGGGAGAGGGGGCACAGATACGCAGTATTTT; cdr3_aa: CASSFSGRGGTDTQYF
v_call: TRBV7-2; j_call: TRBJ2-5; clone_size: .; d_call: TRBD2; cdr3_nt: TGTGCCAGCAGCCTGGGACTAGCGGGAGGGCCAGGGGAGACCCAGTACTTC; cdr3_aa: CASSLGLAGGPGETQYF
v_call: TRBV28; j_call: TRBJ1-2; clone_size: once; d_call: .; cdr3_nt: TGTGCCAGCAGTTTGCAGGGCCGTTTAGGCTACACCTTC; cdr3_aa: CASSLQGRLGYTF
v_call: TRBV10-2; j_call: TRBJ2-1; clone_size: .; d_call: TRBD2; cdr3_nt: TGCGCCTCCCGGGAGGGCCTATTTTTCTTC; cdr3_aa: CASREGLFFF
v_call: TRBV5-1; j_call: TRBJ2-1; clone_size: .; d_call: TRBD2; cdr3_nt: TGCGCCAGCAGCCTGCTGGCGGGGGTTAGCTCCTACAATGAGCAGTTCTTC; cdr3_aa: CASSLLAGVSSYNEQFF
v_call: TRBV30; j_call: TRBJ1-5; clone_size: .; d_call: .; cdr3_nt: TGTGCCTGGACCCTCGACAACAATCAGCCCCAGCATTTT; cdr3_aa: CAWTLDNNQPQHF
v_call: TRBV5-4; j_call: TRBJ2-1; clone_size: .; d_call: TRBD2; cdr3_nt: TGTGCCAGCAGCTTGGCTAGCGGTTCCTACAATGAGCAGTTCTTC; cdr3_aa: CASSLASGSYNEQFF
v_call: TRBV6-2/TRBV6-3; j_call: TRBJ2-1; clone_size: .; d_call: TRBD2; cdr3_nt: TGTGCCAGCAGTTCCCGACTAGCGGTAAAGTACAATGAGCAGTTCTTC; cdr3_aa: CASSSRLAVKYNEQFF
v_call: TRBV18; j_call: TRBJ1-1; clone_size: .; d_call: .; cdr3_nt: TGTGCCAGCTCACCGGAAGGACAGCAGCCTGCAGCTTTCTTT; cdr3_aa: CASSPEGQQPAAFF
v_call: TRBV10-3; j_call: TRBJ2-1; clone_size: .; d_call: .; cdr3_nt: TGTGCCATCAGTGGGGGAGTGGCTCCAGAGAGCAGTGAGCAGTTCTTC; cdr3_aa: CAISGGVAPESSEQFF
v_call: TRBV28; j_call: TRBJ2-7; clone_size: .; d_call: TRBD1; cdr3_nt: TGTGCCAGCAGTTCCACCGGGACAGCGACCTACGAGCAGTACTTC; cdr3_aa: CASSSTGTATYEQYF
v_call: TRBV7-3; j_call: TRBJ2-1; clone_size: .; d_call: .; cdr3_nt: .; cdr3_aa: CASSLGVGQGSRFF
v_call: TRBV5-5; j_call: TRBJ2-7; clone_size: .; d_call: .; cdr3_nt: TGTGCCAGCAGCCTGACAGACTACGAGCAGTACTTC; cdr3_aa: CASSLTDYEQYF
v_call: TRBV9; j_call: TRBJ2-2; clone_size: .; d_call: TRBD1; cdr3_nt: TGTGCCAGCAGCGTATCGACAGGGTCAAACACCGGGGAGCTGTTTTTT; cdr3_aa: CASSVSTGSNTGELFF
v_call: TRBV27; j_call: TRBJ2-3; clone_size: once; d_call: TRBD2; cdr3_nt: TGTGCCAGCAGTTTAAGCGGGGCCAACACAGATACGCAGTATTTT; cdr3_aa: CASSLSGANTDTQYF
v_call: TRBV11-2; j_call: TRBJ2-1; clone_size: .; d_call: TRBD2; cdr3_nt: TGTGCCAGCAGCTTAGAAGGTGTGGGACTAGGGTACAATGAGCAGTTCTTC; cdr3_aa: CASSLEGVGLGYNEQFF
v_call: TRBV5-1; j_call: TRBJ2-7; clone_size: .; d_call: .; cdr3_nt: TGCGCCAGCAGCCCGATGCCGGGGTCCTACGAGCAGTACTTC; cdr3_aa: CASSPMPGSYEQYF
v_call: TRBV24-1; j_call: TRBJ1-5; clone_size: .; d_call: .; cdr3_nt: TGTGCCACCAGTGCGACAGGCAATCAGCCCCAGCATTTT; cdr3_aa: CATSATGNQPQHF
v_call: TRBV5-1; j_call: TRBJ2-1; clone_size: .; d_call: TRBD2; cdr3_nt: TGCGCCAGCAGCTTGGTCGCGGGAGGGCCTAATGAGCAGTTCTTC; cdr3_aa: CASSLVAGGPNEQFF
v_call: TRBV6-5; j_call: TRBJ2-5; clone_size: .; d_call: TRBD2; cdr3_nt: TGTGCCAGCAGGACGACTAGCTCGGAGACCCAGTACTTC; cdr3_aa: CASRTTSSETQYF
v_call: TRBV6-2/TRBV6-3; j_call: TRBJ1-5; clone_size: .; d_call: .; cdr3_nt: TGTGCCAGCAGTTTGGTGGCAGGGTTTTATCAGCCCCAGCATTTT; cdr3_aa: CASSLVAGFYQPQHF
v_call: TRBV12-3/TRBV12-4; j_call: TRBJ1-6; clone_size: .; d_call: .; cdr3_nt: TGTGCCAGCAGTTTCGACAGAAATGCACCCCTCCACTTT; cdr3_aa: CASSFDRNAPLHF
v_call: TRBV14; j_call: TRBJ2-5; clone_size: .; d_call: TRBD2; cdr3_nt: TGTGCCAGCAGCCAAGCAGTTTTAGCGGGAGGAGAGACCCAGTACTTC; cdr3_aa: CASSQAVLAGGETQYF
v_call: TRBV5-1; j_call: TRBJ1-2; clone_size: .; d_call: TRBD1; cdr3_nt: TGCGCCAGCAGCTCCGGGACAGGCCGTCCCAACACCTTC; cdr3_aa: CASSSGTGRPNTF
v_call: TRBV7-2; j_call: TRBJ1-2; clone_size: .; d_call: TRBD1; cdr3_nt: TGTGCCAGCAGGTTTCAGGGACAGGGCTTTAACTATGGCTACACCTTC; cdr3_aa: CASRFQGQGFNYGYTF
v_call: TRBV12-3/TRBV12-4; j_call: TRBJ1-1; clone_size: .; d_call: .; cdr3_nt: TGTGCCAGCAGTTTAGTGCCAGACACTGAAGCTTTCTTT; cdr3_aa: CASSLVPDTEAFF
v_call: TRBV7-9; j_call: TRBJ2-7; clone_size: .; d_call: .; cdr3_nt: TGTGCCAGCACCCCCGTACCCGAGAACGAGCAGTACTTC; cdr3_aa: CASTPVPENEQYF
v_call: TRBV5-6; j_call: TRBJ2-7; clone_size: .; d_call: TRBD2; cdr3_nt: TGTGCCAGCAGCTGGTGGACTAGCGGGAGGGCCAGGGAGCAGTACTTC; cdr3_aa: CASSWWTSGRAREQYF
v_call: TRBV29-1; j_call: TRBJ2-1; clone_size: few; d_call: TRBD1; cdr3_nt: TGCAGTGTAGGGACAGGGTACAATGAGCAGTTCTTC; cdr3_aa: CSVGTGYNEQFF
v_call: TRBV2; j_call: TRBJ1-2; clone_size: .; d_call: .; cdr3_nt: TGTGCCAGCAGTGGTAAACGACAGGCCCTAACAGGTGGCTACACCTTC; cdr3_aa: CASSGKRQALTGGYTF
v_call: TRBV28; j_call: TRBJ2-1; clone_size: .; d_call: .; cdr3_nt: TGTGCCAGCAGTTTTAGCCCAGATGAGCAGTTCTTC; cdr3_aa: CASSFSPDEQFF
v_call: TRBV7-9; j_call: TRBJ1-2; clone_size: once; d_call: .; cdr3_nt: TGTGCCAGCAGCTACCAAAGACAGAGAGTCTATGGCTACACCTTC; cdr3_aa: CASSYQRQRVYGYTF
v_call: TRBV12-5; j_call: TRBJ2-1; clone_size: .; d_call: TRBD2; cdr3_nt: TGTGCTAGTGGTTTACTAGCGGGGGGAGTTGAGCAGTTCTTC; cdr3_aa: CASGLLAGGVEQFF
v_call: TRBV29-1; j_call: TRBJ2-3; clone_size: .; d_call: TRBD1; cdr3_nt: TGCAGCGGGGACAGGGCAGATACGCAGTATTTT; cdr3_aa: CSGDRADTQYF
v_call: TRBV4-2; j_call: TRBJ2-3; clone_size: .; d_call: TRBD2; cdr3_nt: TGTGCCAGCAGCCAAGAAGGGACTAGCGGTTTCACGGGTACGCAGTATTTT; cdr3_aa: CASSQEGTSGFTGTQYF
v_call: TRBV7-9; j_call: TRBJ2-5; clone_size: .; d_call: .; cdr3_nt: TGTGCCGGGGCCGTACGAGAGACCCAGTACTTC; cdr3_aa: CAGAVRETQYF